This is a list of T cell receptor beta chains from one sample in a study of long-term antiretroviral therapy in people with HIV. TCRdb keeps only in-frame clones here, not all; method: immunoSEQ multiplex PCR. This table holds over 20,000 clones, 85% found once. Material: unsorted PBMCs, obtained 1.6 years after starting antiretroviral therapy. The receptors originated from a man aged 40-49 years with HIV. CDR3s include the opening cysteine and the closing phenylalanine or tryptophan. A D gene is named only where the DNA matches it firmly. A clone size is listed for some rows: how often the clone was seen (once, few, many), or a class if it is expanded.

clone_size,j_call,v_call,cdr3_length,d_call,cdr3_nt,cdr3_aa
few,TRBJ2-7,TRBV7-6,13,NA,TGTGCCAGCAGCTACGGAAGCTCCTACGAGCAGTACTTC,CASSYGSSYEQYF
NA,TRBJ2-7,TRBV13,13,NA,TGTGCCAGCAGCTTAACGGAGCGGAGCGAGCAGTACTTC,CASSLTERSEQYF
NA,TRBJ2-4,TRBV19,15,NA,TGTGCCAGTAGTCCCATCGGACCCCAAGGAGACATTCAGTACTTC,CASSPIGPQGDIQYF
NA,TRBJ2-1,TRBV9,15,NA,TGTGCCAGCAGCGTAGAAGATAGAGGAGGCAATGAGCAGTTCTTC,CASSVEDRGGNEQFF
NA,TRBJ2-3,TRBV5-4,17,TRBD2,TGTGCCAGCAGCCGGTCCTGGGGGACTAGGTCGACAGATACGCAGTATTTT,CASSRSWGTRSTDTQYF
few,TRBJ2-1,TRBV7-8,15,TRBD2,TGTGCCAGCAGCCTAAGCGGGAGTGCCTACAATGAGCAGTTCTTC,CASSLSGSAYNEQFF
NA,TRBJ1-1,TRBV7-2,14,NA,TGTGCCAGCAGCCTCGGACCCCTGAACACTGAAGCTTTCTTT,CASSLGPLNTEAFF
once,TRBJ2-2,TRBV5-1,13,NA,TGCGCCAGCAGCCCGGGAGTAACCGGGGAGCTGTTTTTT,CASSPGVTGELFF
NA,TRBJ2-2,TRBV5-8,16,NA,TGTGCCAGCACCAACGCGGGCAGCATGAACACCGGGGAGCTGTTTTTT,CASTNAGSMNTGELFF
NA,TRBJ2-7,TRBV11-2,13,NA,TGTGCCAGCAGCTCATCGGGGATCCACGAGCAGTACTTC,CASSSSGIHEQYF
NA,TRBJ2-2,TRBV6-5,15,NA,TGTGCCAGCAGTTGGACCCGAAGGAACACCGGGGAGCTGTTTTTT,CASSWTRRNTGELFF
NA,TRBJ1-5,TRBV29-1,13,NA,TGCAGCGTGGAAACAGACATAAATCAGCCCCAGCATTTT,CSVETDINQPQHF
NA,TRBJ2-1,TRBV9,13,TRBD2,TGTGCCAGCAGCTCAGGACTAGCGGGAGCCGAGTTCTTC,CASSSGLAGAEFF
NA,TRBJ2-6,TRBV19,19,TRBD1,TGTGCCAGTAGTACCTTGGGGCCCGGGACAGGCTCTGGGGCCAACGTCCTGACTTTC,CASSTLGPGTGSGANVLTF
NA,TRBJ2-7,TRBV6-6,14,TRBD2,TGTGCCAGCAGTTACTCCGGGACTAGCGGCGAGCAGTACTTC,CASSYSGTSGEQYF
NA,TRBJ1-5,TRBV5-1,15,TRBD1,TGCGCCAGCAGCCTCGGACAGGGCGGTAATCAGCCCCAGCATTTT,CASSLGQGGNQPQHF
NA,TRBJ2-5,TRBV5-1,16,TRBD1,TGCGCCAGCAGCTTGGGGGGACAGTCCCCGCGAGAGACCCAGTACTTC,CASSLGGQSPRETQYF
few,TRBJ1-1,TRBV5-4,15,NA,TGTGCCAGCAGCTTGGGGGCCAGCGAGAACACTGAAGCTTTCTTT,CASSLGASENTEAFF
NA,TRBJ2-5,TRBV2,15,NA,TGTGCCAGCAGTGCTCCAACAGACCCCCAAGAGACCCAGTACTTC,CASSAPTDPQETQYF
NA,TRBJ2-5,TRBV7-2,14,NA,TGTGCCAGCAGCCCGGGACTTCTACAAGAGACCCAGTACTTC,CASSPGLLQETQYF
NA,TRBJ1-5,TRBV10-3,13,TRBD1,TGTGCCATCAGTGAGACAGGGGGCTGGCCCCAGCATTTT,CAISETGGWPQHF
NA,TRBJ2-3,TRBV23-1,15,TRBD1,TGCGCCAGCTTTGACAGGGGACCGGGCACAGATACGCAGTATTTT,CASFDRGPGTDTQYF
NA,TRBJ1-5,TRBV11-2,17,TRBD1,TGTGCCAGCAGCTTAGGGACAGGGCCAAATAGCAATCAGCCCCAGCATTTT,CASSLGTGPNSNQPQHF
NA,TRBJ2-7,TRBV5-6,13,NA,TGTGCCAGCAGCTTGGGCAGCTCCTACGAGCAGTACTTC,CASSLGSSYEQYF
NA,TRBJ1-1,TRBV5-6,14,NA,TGTGCCAGCAGCACCCAAATGGGGGTCACTGAAGCTTTCTTT,CASSTQMGVTEAFF
NA,TRBJ1-2,TRBV30,14,NA,TGTGCCTGGAGTGTACGGGACCTCCGAGGAGGCTACACCTTC,CAWSVRDLRGGYTF
NA,TRBJ1-1,TRBV6-1,18,TRBD1,TGTGCCAGCAGTGAAGCGGAAAACCGGGACAGGGAGAACACTGAAGCTTTCTTT,CASSEAENRDRENTEAFF
NA,TRBJ2-1,TRBV6-1,18,TRBD2,TGTGCCAGCAGTGAAGCCGGTCTAGCGGGAGCCCCACACAATGAGCAGTTCTTC,CASSEAGLAGAPHNEQFF
NA,TRBJ2-7,TRBV10-1,14,TRBD1,TGCGCCAGCAGTACCGGGACAGACACCTACGAGCAGTACTTC,CASSTGTDTYEQYF
once,TRBJ1-1,TRBV5-6,17,TRBD1,TGTGCCAGCAGCCCAGGGACAGGCAGGGGTCCTAGGGCTGAAGCTTTCTTT,CASSPGTGRGPRAEAFF
NA,TRBJ2-6,TRBV6-1,18,TRBD1,TGTGCCAGCAGTGATGGACAGGGGGCGCCAACTGGGGCCAACGTCCTGACTTTC,CASSDGQGAPTGANVLTF
NA,TRBJ2-2,TRBV5-6,13,NA,TGTGCCAGCAGCCTCGGACTGGGAGGGGAGCTGTTTTTT,CASSLGLGGELFF
NA,TRBJ1-1,TRBV5-1,18,NA,TGCGCCAGCAGCGTGCATCAGGGGTTCGGACCCATGAACACTGAAGCTTTCTTT,CASSVHQGFGPMNTEAFF
medium-sized,TRBJ2-7,TRBV11-2,16,TRBD2,TGTGCCAGCGGACTAGCGGCGGGAGGTAGCTCCTACGAGCAGTACTTC,CASGLAAGGSSYEQYF
NA,TRBJ2-2,TRBV4-1,15,NA,TGCGCCAGCAGCCAAGAAGGGGCTCAGGCCGGGGAGCTGTTTTTT,CASSQEGAQAGELFF
NA,TRBJ2-1,TRBV2,13,NA,TGTGCCAGCAGTTACGACCCCAACAATGAGCAGTTCTTC,CASSYDPNNEQFF
NA,TRBJ1-6,TRBV2,16,TRBD1,TGTGCCAGCAGTGATCCGACAGGGGACTATAATTCACCCCTCCACTTT,CASSDPTGDYNSPLHF
once,TRBJ2-7,TRBV27,15,TRBD1,TGTGCCAGCAGTTCCCCCGGGACAGCAAACTACGAGCAGTACTTC,CASSSPGTANYEQYF
NA,TRBJ2-1,TRBV29-1,13,NA,TGCAGCGTTGTGGCGGGAAAATCTGGTGAGCAGTTCTTC,CSVVAGKSGEQFF
NA,TRBJ2-2,TRBV27,15,NA,TGTGCCAGCAAGGTGTCAGGGACAAGCACCGGGGAGCTGTTTTTT,CASKVSGTSTGELFF
NA,TRBJ2-5,TRBV5-5,13,NA,TGTGCCAGCAGCTTGGGCAGCCAAGAGACCCAGTACTTC,CASSLGSQETQYF
NA,TRBJ2-1,TRBV27,15,TRBD2,TGTGCCAGCAGTCCTAGCGGGGTTTCCTACAATGAGCAGTTCTTC,CASSPSGVSYNEQFF
once,TRBJ2-1,TRBV7-9,14,NA,TGTGCCAGCAGCTTACAGGGACCCCTCAATGAGCAGTTCTTC,CASSLQGPLNEQFF
NA,TRBJ2-3,TRBV9,13,NA,TGTGCCAGCAGCGGGAGGCACACAGATACGCAGTATTTT,CASSGRHTDTQYF
NA,TRBJ2-1,TRBV11-2,19,NA,TGTGCCAGCAGCTTAGCCGGATCTAGCTACGGGAGTTACCACAATGAGCAGTTCTTC,CASSLAGSSYGSYHNEQFF
NA,TRBJ2-7,TRBV7-9,15,TRBD1,TGTGCCAGCAGTCGGGGACAGCCGATCTTCTACGAGCAGTACTTC,CASSRGQPIFYEQYF
NA,TRBJ1-1,TRBV2,15,NA,TGTGCCAGCAGTGATTTGGGGAGGTCGAACACTGAAGCTTTCTTT,CASSDLGRSNTEAFF
NA,TRBJ1-1,TRBV5-1,19,TRBD1,TGCGCCAGCAGCATTTTGGGAAGACAGGGAGCCCAGAGGGGGGATGAAGCTTTCTTT,CASSILGRQGAQRGDEAFF
NA,TRBJ2-7,TRBV6-1,14,NA,TGTGCCAGCAGGAGAGGGGGGCCGAATTACGAGCAGTACTTC,CASRRGGPNYEQYF
NA,TRBJ2-7,TRBV2,13,NA,TGTGCCAGCATACAGCCCTTAGGTTACGAGCAGTACTTC,CASIQPLGYEQYF
NA,TRBJ2-7,TRBV7-2,12,NA,TGTGCCAGCAGCGCGAACGCCAGGGAGCAGTACTTC,CASSANAREQYF
NA,TRBJ2-6,TRBV2,15,NA,TGTGCCAGCAGTCAATCCCCTTTTGGGGCCAACGTCCTGACTTTC,CASSQSPFGANVLTF
NA,TRBJ2-5,TRBV5-1,13,NA,TGCGCCAGCAGCTTGGGACAGGAAGAGACCCAGTACTTC,CASSLGQEETQYF
NA,TRBJ2-7,TRBV6-1,13,NA,TGTGCCAGCAGTACCCGACAGATCTACGAGCAGTACTTC,CASSTRQIYEQYF
NA,TRBJ2-1,TRBV7-2,15,TRBD2,TGTGCCAGCAGCAAACTAGCGGGGGCCTACAATGAGCAGTTCTTC,CASSKLAGAYNEQFF
NA,TRBJ1-1,TRBV11-1,16,NA,TGTGCCAGCAGCTTGGGGCCCTTCACGGGAGGGGCTGAAGCTTTCTTT,CASSLGPFTGGAEAFF